This T cell receptor (beta chain) emerged from a study of T cells after yellow fever vaccination. This CDR3 spans 13 amino acids. V was cut by 4 bases and J by 7 bases, with 12 bases left in between. Germline CDR1 SGHRS, CDR2 YFSETQ. TCRdb recomputed calls from the 5' RACE reads with MiXCR, one row per CDR3 protein. This table has about 240,000 distinct CDR3 sequences, roughly 3.7% appearing once. This clonotype was found many times. Its antigen is undetermined. Study-wide findings and caveats: High-abundance clonotypes from the bulk population could contaminate FACS-sorted repertoires.

This sequence joins TRBV5-1 and TRBJ1-5; the D is unclear. The sequencing here drew on PBMCs, taken 15 days after the yellow fever booster vaccination. The TCR comes from a man aged 18 to 29 who received the YFV17D yellow fever vaccine. CDR3 residues: CASSPGPGQPQHF. DNA for the CDR3: TGCGCCAGCAGCCCCGGACCCGGACAGCCCCAGCATTTT.